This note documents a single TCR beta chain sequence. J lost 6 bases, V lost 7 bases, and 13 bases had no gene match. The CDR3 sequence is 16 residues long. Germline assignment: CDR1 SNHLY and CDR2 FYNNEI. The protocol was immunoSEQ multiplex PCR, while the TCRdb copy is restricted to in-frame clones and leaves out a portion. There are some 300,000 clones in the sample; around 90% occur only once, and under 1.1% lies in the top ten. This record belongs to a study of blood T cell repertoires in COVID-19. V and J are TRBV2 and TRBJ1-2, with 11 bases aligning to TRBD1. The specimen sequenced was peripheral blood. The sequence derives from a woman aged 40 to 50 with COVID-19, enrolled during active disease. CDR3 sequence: CASNEGWTGGADGYTF. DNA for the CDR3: TGTGCCAGCAATGAGGGGTGGACAGGGGGCGCGGATGGCTACACCTTC.